Sequencing of this T cell receptor (beta chain) was carried out in a study of shared clonotypes between healthy human individuals. Study observations and caveats: It was the non-shared clonotypes that had lower generation probabilities than clonotypes shared by all four donors. Only blood samples were collected, and tissue repertoires likely differ. Limitation of the genetic and exposure-history diversity represented came from the few donors.

With respect to this clone: Its antigen is undetermined.

Here immunoSEQ multiplex PCR was the method, and the copy in TCRdb shows in-frame clones only, minus some. The sample has 1.5 million to 1.9 million clones; 95% to 99% are singletons. Input material: naive CD4+ T cells sorted from blood. Subset given: CD45RA+ positively selected. The TCR originated in a man aged 25 to 45 in good health.

CDR3 sequence reads: CASSLWAQSHSGANVLTF. The CDR3 DNA is TGTGCCAGCAGCTTATGGGCTCAGTCTCACTCTGGGGCCAACGTCCTGACTTTC. V and J are TRBV7-2 and TRBJ2-6; D gene unclear. The CDR3 runs 18 residues. In germline, CDR1 is SGHTA, CDR2 FQGNSA. Trimming pared 2 bases from V and 0 bases from J, leaving 14 bases between.